One sample yielded the 32 T cell receptor beta chains listed below, sequenced in a study of shared clonotypes between healthy human individuals. Positive CCR7 selection of CD45RO-negative cells yielded the naive CD8 cells, and terminally differentiated effector memory CD45RA+ cells were excluded. The data were produced by immunoSEQ multiplex PCR, yet TCRdb's version contains in-frame clones alone and is incomplete. The sample has 600,000 or so clones, roughly 98% seen once; the top ten hold 0.25% to 0.35%. Sequenced sample: naive CD8+ T cells sorted from blood. These receptors were obtained from a young man in good health.

This chain uses TRBV4-1 with TRBJ2-1, with 9 nucleotides matching TRBD1. Germline CDR1 is MGHRA and CDR2 is YSYEKL. The V gene end was trimmed by 2 bases and the J gene end by 5 bases; junction bases not matched to a gene: 4. The CDR3 contains 15 residues. The CDR3 here is CASSQPGQGHNEQFF. Written as DNA, the CDR3 is TGCGCCAGCAGCCAACCGGGACAGGGTCACAATGAGCAGTTCTTC.

The rearrangement uses TRBV15 and TRBJ2-4, with D perhaps assigned TRBD1 or TRBD2 (5 bases each). The CDR3 totals 14 residues. Trimming took 3 bases from V and 9 from J, leaving 15 bases between them. CDR1 is LNHNV and CDR2 is YYDKDF in the germline V gene (reference sequence). CDR3 sequence reads: CATSRPRDGGIQYF. The CDR3 DNA follows: TGTGCCACCAGCAGGCCTCGGGACGGAGGCATTCAGTACTTC.

The chain combines TRBV29-1 with TRBJ2-2; D is unresolved. This CDR3 spans 12 amino acids. Germline V CDR1 and CDR2: SQVTM, ANQGSEA. The V and J ends lost 6 bases and 4 bases respectively, with 9 bases between them. The CDR3, as DNA: TGCAGCGTACCCGGTGGCACCGGGGAGCTGTTTTTT. Protein sequence: CSVPGGTGELFF.

This CDR3 is CASSSDRGHYNEQFF. The CDR3, as DNA: TGTGCCAGCAGCTCCGACAGGGGGCATTACAATGAGCAGTTCTTC. The chain joins TRBV5-5 to TRBJ2-1; 10 nucleotides match TRBD1. The CDR3 extends over 15 amino acids. Germline loops: CDR1 SGHKS, CDR2 YYEKEE (reference sequence). The J segment lost 4 bases and the V segment lost 3 bases, leaving 4 bases of the junction unmatched.

This chain connects TRBV14 to TRBJ2-3, with TRBD2 matching 16 bases. Looked up from germline, CDR1 is SGHDN and CDR2 is FVKESK. V dropped 0 bases and J dropped 6; count of bases not matched to a gene: 12. The CDR3 has 20 residues. The DNA of the CDR3 is TGTGCCAGCAGCCAAGATAATCGGGGGACTAGCGGGAGGGCCCGCGATACGCAGTATTTT. This codes for CASSQDNRGTSGRARDTQYF.

The rearrangement uses TRBV10-3 and TRBJ2-7; 9 bases align to TRBD1. CDR3 length: 14 amino acids. The V gene end was trimmed by 4 bases and the J gene end by 4 bases; junction bases not matched to a gene: 5. The germline CDR1 and CDR2 sequences are ENHRY and SYGVKD. CDR3 residues: CAISVGQGLYEQYF. DNA of the CDR3: TGTGCCATCAGTGTGGGACAGGGTTTGTACGAGCAGTACTTC.

The V call is TRBV27, the J call TRBJ2-3; D is undetermined. V was pared by 5 bases and J by 5 bases, with 11 bases between. The CDR3 has 13 residues. Germline V gene lookup returns CDR1 MNHEY and CDR2 SMNVEV (reference sequence). The CDR3 loop is CASSPLGRDTQYF. The CDR3 DNA sequence: TGTGCCAGCAGTCCCCTCGGGCGAGATACGCAGTATTTT.

The genes are TRBV5-7 and TRBJ2-3; weak D call: TRBD2 (6 bases). TRBV5-7 is noted as an ORF with a role that remains uncertain. The CDR3 runs to 18 residues. Trimming took off 2 bases at V and 2 bases at J, with 21 bases between the two ends. DNA of the CDR3: TGTGCCAGCAGCTTCCGAGGGCCGAGCAGCGGGTACACAGATACGCAGTATTTT. Translated, it gives CASSFRGPSSGYTDTQYF.

The chain combines TRBV7-9 with TRBJ2-7; 11 bases agree with TRBD1. The V gene's germline CDR1 is SEHNR and CDR2 FQNEAQ (reference sequence). The CDR3 has 14 amino acids. V dropped 4 bases and J dropped 3; count of bases not matched to a gene: 2. The CDR3 DNA follows: TGTGCCAGCAGCTATGGGACAGGGGGCTACGAGCAGTACTTC. It codes for CASSYGTGGYEQYF.

The chain employs TRBV13 and TRBJ2-2; D gene unclear. The CDR3 is 14 amino acids. Germline loops: CDR1 PRHDT, CDR2 FYEKMQ (reference sequence). V lost 0 bases and J 7 bases, leaving 9 bases between the germline ends. This chain's CDR3 is CASSLGGWSGELFF. CDR3 coding DNA: TGTGCCAGCAGCTTAGGGGGCTGGAGCGGGGAGCTGTTTTTT.

The chain links TRBV7-8 to TRBJ2-7, with 9 nucleotides matching TRBD1. V was pared by 0 bases and J by 0 bases, with 3 bases of the junction left unmatched. This CDR3 has 16 amino acids. Germline V gives CDR1 SGHVS, CDR2 FQNEAQ. The CDR3 region has the DNA TGTGCCAGCAGCTTAGCAGGGACAGGGAGCTCCTACGAGCAGTACTTC. Translation gives CASSLAGTGSSYEQYF.

The chain recombines TRBV7-9 with TRBJ2-1, with TRBD2 matching over 8 bases. The trim removed 5 bases at V and 8 bases at J, leaving 11 bases unmatched. Germline V lookup: CDR1 SEHNR, CDR2 FQNEAQ (reference sequence). This CDR3 contains 15 residues. DNA of the CDR3: TGTGCCAGCAGCAATAGCGGGACAACCGGGGATGAGCAGTTCTTC. Protein: CASSNSGTTGDEQFF.

V gene TRBV28 combines with J gene TRBJ2-7; the match to TRBD2 covers 11 bases. Looked up from germline, CDR1 is MDHEN and CDR2 is SYDVKM. The CDR3 sequence is 15 residues long. Trimming at V came to 8 bases and at J to 2 bases, leaving 8 bases not matched to a gene. The CDR3 nucleotides are TGTGCCAGCGAGGCGACTAGCGGGAACACCTACGAGCAGTACTTC. Residues: CASEATSGNTYEQYF.

The sample holds one count of this clone. V and J are TRBV7-6 and TRBJ2-5, with no clear D. The CDR3 has 15 amino acids. V lost 5 bases, J lost 1 base, and 14 bases lay in between. In germline, CDR1 is SGHVS, CDR2 FNYEAQ. As DNA, the CDR3 is TGTGCCAGCAGCCCACCTTGGTGGACCCAAGAGACCCAGTACTTC. Its translation is CASSPPWWTQETQYF.

J is TRBJ2-2 and V is TRBV27, with no clear D. The CDR3 sequence is 15 residues long. Trimming removed 5 bases from V and 2 bases from J, with 12 bases in between. Germline V gene data show CDR1 as MNHEY and CDR2 as SMNVEV (reference sequence). In nucleotides, the CDR3 is TGTGCCAGCAGTCCCCGGACGGAAAACACCGGGGAGCTGTTTTTT. Translation gives CASSPRTENTGELFF.

A word on this clone: Other DNA sequences in the same sample also yield this CDR3. This rearrangement joins TRBV6-5 to TRBJ2-5; D remains unclear. The CDR3 contains 14 residues. V lost 0 bases, J lost 1 base, and 6 bases lay in between. CDR1 is MNHEY and CDR2 is SVGAGI in the germline V gene. CDR3 protein: CASSYSGSQETQYF. CDR3 DNA sequence: TGTGCCAGCAGTTACTCGGGATCCCAAGAGACCCAGTACTTC.

The V call is TRBV4-1, the J call TRBJ2-5; 8 bases align to TRBD2. V trimming: 1 base; J trimming: 2 bases; junction bases outside the gene matches: 3. The CDR3 consists of 15 residues. In germline, CDR1 is MGHRA, CDR2 YSYEKL. CDR3 nucleotide sequence: TGCGCCAGCAGCCAAGTAACTAGCGGACAAGAGACCCAGTACTTC. Its translation: CASSQVTSGQETQYF.

V usage is TRBV27 and J usage is TRBJ1-5, with D unclear. This CDR3 is 17 amino acids long. V lost 0 bases and J 1 base, leaving 13 bases between the germline ends. The V gene's germline CDR1 is MNHEY and CDR2 SMNVEV (reference sequence). CDR3 bases: TGTGCCAGCAGTTTATCCACAGTGAATGCGAGCAATCAGCCCCAGCATTTT. Translation gives CASSLSTVNASNQPQHF.

V and J are TRBV4-1 and TRBJ1-3; unclear D gene. V gave up 0 bases and J gave up 1 base, with 7 bases separating them. The CDR3 extends over 15 amino acids. Germline loops: CDR1 MGHRA, CDR2 YSYEKL. CDR3 protein: CASSQDMFSGNTIYF. For the CDR3, the DNA is TGCGCCAGCAGCCAAGATATGTTTTCTGGAAACACCATATATTTT.

V is TRBV19 and J is TRBJ2-7, with 7 bases matching TRBD1. Germline values: CDR1 LNHDA, CDR2 SQIVND (reference sequence). The CDR3 totals 14 residues. J was trimmed by 7 bases and V by 2 bases; bases with no gene match: 8. The CDR3 DNA reads TGTGCCAGTAGTATACAGGGACAGTTGACTGAGCAGTACTTC. Its translation is CASSIQGQLTEQYF.

As to this clone: This same CDR3 is encoded by further DNA sequences in the sample. The genes are TRBV29-1 and TRBJ2-1; 9 nucleotides match TRBD2. V shed 2 bases, J shed 7 bases, and the junction held 0 bases outside the gene matches. Germline CDR1 and CDR2: SQVTM and ANQGSEA. The CDR3 spans 12 residues. The CDR3 nucleotides read TGCAGCGTTGAAACTAGCGGGAATGAGCAGTTCTTC. This gives the protein CSVETSGNEQFF.

This clone was seen just once. V gene TRBV7-3 combines with J gene TRBJ2-3; D is unclear. V lost 1 base and J lost 0, with 8 bases in between. Germline assignment: CDR1 SGHTA and CDR2 FQGTGA. This CDR3 region has 15 residues. CDR3 in DNA: TGTGCCAGCAGCTTAATCGCGATGAGCACAGATACGCAGTATTTT. It specifies CASSLIAMSTDTQYF. The full variable domain, completed using reference TRBV7-3 and TRBJ2-3, is GAGVSQTPSNKVTEKGKYVELRCDPISGHTALYWYRQSLGQGPEFLIYFQGTGAADDSGLPNDRFFAVRPEGSVSTLKIQRTERGDSAVYLCASSLIAMSTDTQYFGPGTRLTVL.

The chain joins TRBV12-5 to TRBJ2-1; TRBD1 matches at 9 bases. Germline values: CDR1 LGHNT, CDR2 FRNRAP. J was trimmed by 8 bases and V by 6 bases; bases with no gene match: 5. CDR3 size: 13 residues. CDR3 bases: TGTGCTAGTGGCCGAGGGACAGGGCATGAGCAGTTCTTC. Translation gives CASGRGTGHEQFF.

The chain has TRBV7-2 and TRBJ2-7, with 10 bases that match TRBD1. The CDR3 contains 14 residues. Germline values: CDR1 SGHTA, CDR2 FQGNSA. Trimming removed 5 bases from V and 4 bases from J; junction bases left unmatched: 5. The CDR3 protein is CASSPPGQGYEQYF. The CDR3 DNA reads as TGTGCCAGCAGCCCACCGGGACAGGGGTACGAGCAGTACTTC.

The chain links TRBV11-2 to TRBJ2-3; TRBD2 aligns across 7 bases. The CDR3 consists of 15 residues. Germline V gene sequence: CDR1 SGHAT, CDR2 FQNNGV. The junction had 3 bases not matched to a gene; V was cut back by 0 bases and J by 3 bases. The CDR3 sequence is CASSLDSSGTDTQYF. The CDR3, as DNA: TGTGCCAGCAGCTTAGATAGTAGCGGGACAGATACGCAGTATTTT.

J is TRBJ2-7 and V is TRBV6-5, with a possible D match to TRBD2 (5 bases). The CDR3 extends over 12 amino acids. Germline V lookup: CDR1 MNHEY, CDR2 SVGAGI. V was pared by 4 bases and J by 3 bases, with 7 bases between. CDR3 nucleotides: TGTGCCAGCAGTTCGGGAATCTACGAGCAGTACTTC. Its protein product is CASSSGIYEQYF.

V gene TRBV5-5 combines with J gene TRBJ2-5; D possibly corresponds to TRBD2 (5 bases). This CDR3 contains 13 residues. The V gene lost 6 bases and the J gene lost 5 bases, with 14 bases spanning the gap. Germline V gives CDR1 SGHKS, CDR2 YYEKEE (reference sequence). CDR3 region: CASNRLAGETQYF. The CDR3 DNA sequence: TGTGCCAGCAATCGGCTAGCTGGGGAGACCCAGTACTTC.

The V and J genes are TRBV9 and TRBJ2-1; 9 bases map to TRBD2. Trimming at V came to 0 bases and at J to 0 bases, leaving 10 bases not matched to a gene. Per germline, CDR1 SGDLS and CDR2 YYNGEE. The CDR3 runs 19 residues. DNA of the CDR3: TGTGCCAGCAGCGTAGATCCGTTAGGACTAGCGAGCTCCTACAATGAGCAGTTCTTC. It codes for CASSVDPLGLASSYNEQFF.

A word on this clone: The same CDR3 can be traced to other DNA sequences in this sample. The CDR3 loop is CASSPSSYEQYF. CDR3 coding DNA: TGTGCCAGCAGCCCCAGCTCCTACGAGCAGTACTTC. V usage is TRBV7-2 and J usage is TRBJ2-7, with D unclear. Germline CDR1 SGHTA, CDR2 FQGNSA. This CDR3 has 12 residues. Between the trimmed V and J ends, which lost 5 bases and 0 bases, there was a span of 5 bases.

V gene TRBV29-1 combines with J gene TRBJ2-2; TRBD2 matches 7 bases. The length of the CDR3 is 14 residues. J was trimmed by 1 base and V by 6 bases; bases with no gene match: 5. Germline V gene data show CDR1 as SQVTM and CDR2 as ANQGSEA. CDR3 coding DNA: TGCAGCGTAGAACCTAGCGGGAACACCGGGGAGCTGTTTTTT. Translated, it gives CSVEPSGNTGELFF.

This clone has a single count. This rearrangement joins TRBV15 to TRBJ2-1, with a possible D match to TRBD2 (5 bases). Between the trimmed V and J ends, which lost 0 bases and 7 bases, there was a span of 13 bases. Germline CDR1 reads LNHNV; CDR2 reads YYDKDF (reference sequence). This CDR3 comprises 15 residues. CDR3 bases: TGTGCCACCAGCAGAGATAGAGGGCCGGGGAATGAGCAGTTCTTC. Translation: CATSRDRGPGNEQFF.

The count of this clone is one. The chain has TRBV28 and TRBJ2-7; no clear D. Trimming stripped 5 bases from V and 4 bases from J, with 3 bases between. Germline V gives CDR1 MDHEN, CDR2 SYDVKM. This CDR3 comprises 10 residues. The CDR3, as DNA: TGTGCCAGCAGTCGTTACGAGCAGTACTTC. It translates to CASSRYEQYF. Drawing the rest from reference TRBV28 and TRBJ2-7, the complete variable domain is DVKVTQSSRYLVKRTGEKVFLECVQDMDHENMFWYRQDPGLGLRLIYFSYDVKMKEKGDIPEGYSVSREKKERFSLILESASTNQTSMYLCASSRYEQYFGPGTRLTVT.